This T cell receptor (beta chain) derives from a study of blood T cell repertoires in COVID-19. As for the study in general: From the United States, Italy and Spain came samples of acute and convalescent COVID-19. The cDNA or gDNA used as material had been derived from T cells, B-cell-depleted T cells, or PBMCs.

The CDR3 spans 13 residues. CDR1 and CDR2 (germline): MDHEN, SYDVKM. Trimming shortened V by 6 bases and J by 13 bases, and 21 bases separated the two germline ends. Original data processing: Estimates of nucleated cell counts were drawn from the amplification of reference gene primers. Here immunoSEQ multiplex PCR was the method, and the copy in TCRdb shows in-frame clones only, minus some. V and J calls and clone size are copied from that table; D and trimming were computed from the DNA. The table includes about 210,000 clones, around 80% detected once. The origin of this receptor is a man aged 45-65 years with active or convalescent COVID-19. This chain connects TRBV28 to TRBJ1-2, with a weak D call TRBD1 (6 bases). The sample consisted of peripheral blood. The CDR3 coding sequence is TGTGCCAGCAGCTTTAGGGACATCACTCGCTGCACCTTC. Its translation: CASSFRDITRCTF.